The next 23 T cell receptor beta chains were all read from a single sample in a study of CXCR3-negative and CXCR3-positive naive CD8 T cells. Via 5' RACE with UMI labels, TRB cDNA libraries were prepared. TCRdb re-called the 5' RACE reads; every CDR3 protein appears as one record, without DNA. The sample has roughly 130,000 distinct CDR3 sequences; the top ten hold approximately 0.54%. Regarding the study as a whole: Against CXCR3-negative naive cells, CXCR3-positive naive cells showed more hydrophobic TRB CDR3s.

Their specific antigens are unknown. The sample consisted of naive CXCR3+ CD8+ T cells from blood. Indicated subset: CD45RO-CCR7+CD27+CD95- naive CD8+ T cells expressing CXCR3 (TNR3+). The source is a human donor in good health. Some clones in this sample may be carry-over from other donors' samples.

This chain uses TRBV7-6 with TRBJ2-6. CDR1 is SGHVS, CDR2 FNYEAQ, per germline. The CDR3 totals 15 residues. The CDR3 here is CASSLTLSGANVLTF.

The rearrangement uses TRBV20-1 and TRBJ2-3. This CDR3 region has 12 residues. CDR1 is DFQATT, CDR2 SNEGSKA, per germline (reference sequence). The CDR3 sequence: CSARSDSDTQYF.

The rearrangement links TRBV24-1 to TRBJ2-1. Germline CDR1 and CDR2: KGHDR and SFDVKD. The CDR3 spans 15 residues. CDR3: CATSDLTDPYNEQFF.

J is TRBJ2-1 and V is TRBV12-3 or TRBV12-4. The length of the CDR3 is 13 residues. CDR3 amino acids: CASSLFMGYEQFF.

The V gene is TRBV7-9, the J gene TRBJ2-1; the D gene TCRdb calls, TRBD2, cannot be checked with no DNA. This CDR3 has 11 residues. The germline gives CDR1 SEHNR, CDR2 FQNEAQ (reference sequence). The CDR3: CATSGDNEQFF.

CDR3 region: CAIMGTIANEQFF. The chain joins TRBV10-3 to TRBJ2-1; TCRdb picks TRBD2, but there is no DNA to check that call. Per germline, CDR1 ENHRY and CDR2 SYGVKD. This CDR3 is 13 amino acids long.

This sequence joins TRBV7-9 and TRBJ2-2. The CDR3 contains 13 residues. Germline CDR1 reads SEHNR; CDR2 reads FQNEAQ (reference sequence). The CDR3: CASRPTNTGELFF.

This chain joins TRBV28 and TRBJ2-7; the TCRdb call, TRBD2, lacks DNA for checking. This CDR3 has 15 amino acids. From germline, CDR1 is MDHEN and CDR2 SYDVKM. CDR3 in amino acids: CASSITGRVDYEQYF.

The CDR3: CASSYTSFGLGSDEQYF. The chain combines TRBV6-5 with TRBJ2-7; checking the TCRdb D call of TRBD2 is not possible without DNA. The CDR3 contains 17 residues. Germline CDR1 and CDR2: MNHEY and SVGAGI.

J is TRBJ1-5 and V is TRBV19. The germline V gene has CDR1 LNHDA and CDR2 SQIVND (reference sequence). This CDR3 contains 13 residues. The CDR3 region is CASKDYSNQPQHF.

CDR3 amino acids: CASSDGPVNEQYF. The chain has TRBV19 and TRBJ2-7. The CDR3 is 13 residues long. In germline, CDR1 is LNHDA, CDR2 SQIVND (reference sequence).

The chain is built from TRBV5-1 and TRBJ2-7. The CDR3 has 15 amino acids. The germline gives CDR1 SGHRS, CDR2 YFSETQ. CDR3 region: CASSLVSAFSYEQYF.

The chain couples TRBV27 to TRBJ2-5; the D call from TCRdb, TRBD2, cannot be confirmed without DNA. Looked up from germline, CDR1 is MNHEY and CDR2 is SMNVEV (reference sequence). The CDR3 has 15 amino acids. The CDR3 sequence: CASSPFRGLQETQYF.

The V and J genes are TRBV29-1 and TRBJ2-1; lacking DNA, the TRBD1 call made by TCRdb goes unchecked. Germline values: CDR1 SQVTM, CDR2 ANQGSEA. CDR3 length equals 15 residues. The chain's CDR3 is CSAAGGSGSDNEQFF.

The gene calls are TRBV18 and TRBJ2-1; TCRdb indicates TRBD1, and absent DNA this call remains unverified. In germline, CDR1 is KGHSH, CDR2 LQKENI. This CDR3 spans 17 amino acids. CDR3 amino acids: CASSFGTGQSSYNEQFF.

The chain links TRBV7-9 to TRBJ2-1; as DNA is missing, the TRBD1 call by TCRdb cannot be tested. The CDR3 runs 15 residues. The germline gives CDR1 SEHNR, CDR2 FQNEAQ (reference sequence). CDR3 residues: CASSLRQGYYNEQFF.

The V gene is TRBV5-1, the J gene TRBJ2-1. This CDR3 contains 14 residues. The germline V gene encodes CDR1 SGHRS and CDR2 YFSETQ. CDR3 in amino acids: CASSLRRLDNEQFF.

V usage is TRBV29-1 and J usage is TRBJ2-7; TCRdb names TRBD1, which stays unverified in the absence of DNA. The CDR3 is made up of 11 amino acids. Germline values: CDR1 SQVTM, CDR2 ANQGSEA. This chain's CDR3 is CSVGGAYEQYF.

This CDR3 reads CASSLVPGLGETQYF. This rearrangement joins TRBV7-2 to TRBJ2-5; no DNA is available, so the TRBD2 call from TCRdb remains unchecked. Germline V lookup: CDR1 SGHTA, CDR2 FQGNSA. There are 15 residues in the CDR3.

The chain recombines TRBV7-3 with TRBJ2-1; TCRdb gives TRBD1 as the D gene, but with no DNA this cannot be confirmed. The CDR3 spans 14 residues. Germline assignment: CDR1 SGHTA and CDR2 FQGTGA. This CDR3 reads CASSPGGFYNEQFF. Full variable domain (remainder filled in from reference TRBV7-3 and TRBJ2-1): GAGVSQTPSNKVTEKGKYVELRCDPISGHTALYWYRQSLGQGPEFLIYFQGTGAADDSGLPNDRFFAVRPEGSVSTLKIQRTERGDSAVYLCASSPGGFYNEQFFGPGTRLTVL.

This sequence joins TRBV28 and TRBJ2-1. Per the germline V gene, CDR1 is MDHEN and CDR2 is SYDVKM. The CDR3 contains 12 residues. CDR3 in amino acids: CASSLIMNEQFF.

V and J are TRBV28 and TRBJ1-1. The CDR3 is 14 amino acids. Looked up from germline, CDR1 is MDHEN and CDR2 is SYDVKM. The CDR3 here is CASSWRGGRTEAFF.

This rearrangement joins TRBV6-4 to TRBJ2-2; TCRdb's D call, TRBD1, is unchecked because there is no DNA. The length of the CDR3 is 15 residues. The germline V gene encodes CDR1 MRHNA and CDR2 SNTAGT. The CDR3 is CASSPTGGNTGELFF.